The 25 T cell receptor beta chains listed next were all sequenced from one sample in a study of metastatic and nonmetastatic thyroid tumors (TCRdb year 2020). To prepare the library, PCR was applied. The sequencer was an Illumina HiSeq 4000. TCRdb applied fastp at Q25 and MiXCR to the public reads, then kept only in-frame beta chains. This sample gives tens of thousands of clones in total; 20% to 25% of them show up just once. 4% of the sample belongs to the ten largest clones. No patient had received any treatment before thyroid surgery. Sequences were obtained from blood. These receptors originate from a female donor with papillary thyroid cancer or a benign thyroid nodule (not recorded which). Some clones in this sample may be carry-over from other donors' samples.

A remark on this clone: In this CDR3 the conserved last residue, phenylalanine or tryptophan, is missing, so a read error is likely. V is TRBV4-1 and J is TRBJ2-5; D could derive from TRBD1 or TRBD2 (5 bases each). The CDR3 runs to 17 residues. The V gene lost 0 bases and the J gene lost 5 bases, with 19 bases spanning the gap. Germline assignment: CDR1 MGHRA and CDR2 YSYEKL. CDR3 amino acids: CASSQEGVGPHSETQYC. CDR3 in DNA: TGCGCCAGCAGCCAAGAGGGCGTGGGACCGCATAGTGAGACCCAGTACTGC.

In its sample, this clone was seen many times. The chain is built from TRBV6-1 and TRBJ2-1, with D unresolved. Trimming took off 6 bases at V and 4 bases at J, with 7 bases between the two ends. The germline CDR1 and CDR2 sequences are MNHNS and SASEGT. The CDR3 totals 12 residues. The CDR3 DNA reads TGTGCCAGCAGAGTCGGGTACAATGAGCAGTTCTTC. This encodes CASRVGYNEQFF.

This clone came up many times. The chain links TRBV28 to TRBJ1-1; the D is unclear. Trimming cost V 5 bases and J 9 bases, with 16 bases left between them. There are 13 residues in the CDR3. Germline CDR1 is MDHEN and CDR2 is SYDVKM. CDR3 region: CASSPSGRFKAFF. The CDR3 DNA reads TGTGCCAGCAGTCCCAGCGGTCGCTTTAAAGCTTTCTTT. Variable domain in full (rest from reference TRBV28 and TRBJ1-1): DVKVTQSSRYLVKRTGEKVFLECVQDMDHENMFWYRQDPGLGLRLIYFSYDVKMKEKGDIPEGYSVSREKKERFSLILESASTNQTSMYLCASSPSGRFKAFFGQGTRLTVV.

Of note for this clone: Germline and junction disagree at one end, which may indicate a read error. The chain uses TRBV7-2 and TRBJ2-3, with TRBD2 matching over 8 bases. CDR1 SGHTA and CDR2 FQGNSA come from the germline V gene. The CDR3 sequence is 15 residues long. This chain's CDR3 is CDSSLAGGTTDTQYF. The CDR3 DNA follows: TGTGACAGCAGCCTAGCGGGTGGAACCACAGATACGCAGTATTTT.

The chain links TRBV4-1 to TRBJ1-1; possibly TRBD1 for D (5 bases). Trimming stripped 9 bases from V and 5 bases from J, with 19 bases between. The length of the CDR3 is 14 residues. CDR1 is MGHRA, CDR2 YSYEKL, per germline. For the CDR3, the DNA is TGCGCCAGAGCTCGGGCAGGGACCCTGACTGAAGCTTTCTTT. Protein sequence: CARARAGTLTEAFF.

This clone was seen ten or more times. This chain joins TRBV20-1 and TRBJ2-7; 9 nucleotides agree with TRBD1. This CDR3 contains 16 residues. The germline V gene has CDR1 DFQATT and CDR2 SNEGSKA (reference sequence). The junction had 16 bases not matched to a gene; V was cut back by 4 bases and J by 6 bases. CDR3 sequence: CSANLLADRGKGEQYF. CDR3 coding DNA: TGCAGTGCTAACCTACTTGCGGACAGGGGAAAGGGCGAGCAGTACTTC.

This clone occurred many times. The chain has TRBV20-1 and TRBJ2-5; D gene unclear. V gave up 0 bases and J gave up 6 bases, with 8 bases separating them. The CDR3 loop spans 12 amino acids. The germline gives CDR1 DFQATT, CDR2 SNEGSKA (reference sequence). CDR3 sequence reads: CSAREARQTQYF. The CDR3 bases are TGCAGTGCTAGAGAAGCGAGACAGACCCAGTACTTC.

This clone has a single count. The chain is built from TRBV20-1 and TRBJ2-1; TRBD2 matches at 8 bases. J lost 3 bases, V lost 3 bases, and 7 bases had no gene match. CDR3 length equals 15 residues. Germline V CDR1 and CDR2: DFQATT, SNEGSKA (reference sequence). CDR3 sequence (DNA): TGCAGTGCTAGCTCTCGGGAGGGTCTCTACAATGAGCAGTTCTTC. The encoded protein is CSASSREGLYNEQFF.

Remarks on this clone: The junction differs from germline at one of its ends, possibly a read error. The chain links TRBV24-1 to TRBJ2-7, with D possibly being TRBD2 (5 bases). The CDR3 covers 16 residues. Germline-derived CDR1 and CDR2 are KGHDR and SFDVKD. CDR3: CATRLREEGVTYEQYF. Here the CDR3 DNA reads TGCGCCACCAGGCTCCGGGAAGAAGGTGTGACATACGAGCAGTACTTC.

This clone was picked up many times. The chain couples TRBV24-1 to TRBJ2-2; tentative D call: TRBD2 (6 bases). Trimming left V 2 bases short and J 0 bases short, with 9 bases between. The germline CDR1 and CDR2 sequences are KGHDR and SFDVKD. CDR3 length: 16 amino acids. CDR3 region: CATSDYGSTNTGELFF. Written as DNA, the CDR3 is TGTGCCACCAGTGATTACGGGAGTACGAACACCGGGGAGCTGTTTTTT.

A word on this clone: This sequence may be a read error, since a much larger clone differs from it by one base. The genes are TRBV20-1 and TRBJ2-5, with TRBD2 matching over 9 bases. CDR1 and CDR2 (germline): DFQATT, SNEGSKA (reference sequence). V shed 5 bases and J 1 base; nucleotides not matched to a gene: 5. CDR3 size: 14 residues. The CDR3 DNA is TGCAGTGCTCCAAGGACTAGCGTCCAAGAGACCCAGTACTTC. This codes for CSAPRTSVQETQYF.

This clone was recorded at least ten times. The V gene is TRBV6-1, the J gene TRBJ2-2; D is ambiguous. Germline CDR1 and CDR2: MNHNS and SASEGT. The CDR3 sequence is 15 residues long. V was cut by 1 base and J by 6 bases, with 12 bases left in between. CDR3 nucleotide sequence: TGTGCCAGCAGTGAAGGATCTGGGTTTTCCGGGGAGCTGTTTTTT. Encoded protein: CASSEGSGFSGELFF.

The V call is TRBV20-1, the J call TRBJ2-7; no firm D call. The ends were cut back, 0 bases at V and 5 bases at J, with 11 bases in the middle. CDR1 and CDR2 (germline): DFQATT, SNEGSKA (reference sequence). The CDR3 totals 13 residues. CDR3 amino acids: CSAREWALDEQYF. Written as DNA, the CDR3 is TGCAGTGCTAGAGAATGGGCGTTGGACGAGCAGTACTTC.

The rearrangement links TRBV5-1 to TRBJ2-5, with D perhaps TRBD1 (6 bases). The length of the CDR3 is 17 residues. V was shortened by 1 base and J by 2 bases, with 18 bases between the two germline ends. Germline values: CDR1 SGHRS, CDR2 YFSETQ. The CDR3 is CASSLCPIQGLQETQYF. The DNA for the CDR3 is TGCGCCAGCAGCTTGTGTCCAATACAGGGCTTACAAGAGACCCAGTACTTC.

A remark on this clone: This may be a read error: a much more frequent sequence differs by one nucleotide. CDR3 region: CASGTSEAWELFF. Here the CDR3 DNA reads TGTGCCAGCGGGACTAGCGAAGCCTGGGAGCTGTTTTTT. The chain recombines TRBV2 with TRBJ2-2; TRBD2 aligns across 10 bases. V lost 8 bases and J lost 9; bases outside the gene matches: 6. The CDR3 is 13 residues long. The germline V gene encodes CDR1 SNHLY and CDR2 FYNNEI.

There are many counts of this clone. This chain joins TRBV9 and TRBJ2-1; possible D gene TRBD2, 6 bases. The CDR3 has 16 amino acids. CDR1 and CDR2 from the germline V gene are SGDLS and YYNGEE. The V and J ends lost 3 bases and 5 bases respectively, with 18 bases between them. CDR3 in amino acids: CASSDYAGTPNNEQFF. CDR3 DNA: TGTGCCAGCAGCGATTACGCCGGGACTCCAAACAATGAGCAGTTCTTC.

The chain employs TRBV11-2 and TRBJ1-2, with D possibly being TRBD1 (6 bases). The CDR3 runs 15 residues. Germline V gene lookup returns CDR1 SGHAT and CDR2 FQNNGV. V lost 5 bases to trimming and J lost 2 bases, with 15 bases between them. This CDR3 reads CASSQGGTANYGYTF. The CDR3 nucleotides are TGTGCCAGCAGCCAAGGGGGGACCGCGAACTATGGCTACACCTTC.

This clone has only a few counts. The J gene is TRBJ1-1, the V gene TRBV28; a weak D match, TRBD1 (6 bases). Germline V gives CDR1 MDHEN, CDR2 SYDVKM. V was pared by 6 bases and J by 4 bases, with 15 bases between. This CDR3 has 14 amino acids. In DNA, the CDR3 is TGTGCCAGCAGGACCATTGGGGGGGCCACTGAAGCTTTCTTT. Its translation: CASRTIGGATEAFF.

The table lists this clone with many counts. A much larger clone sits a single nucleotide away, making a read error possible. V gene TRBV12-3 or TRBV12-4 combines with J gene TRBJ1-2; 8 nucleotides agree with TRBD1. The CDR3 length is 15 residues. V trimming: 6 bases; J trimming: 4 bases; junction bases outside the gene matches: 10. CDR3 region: CASRTQGASLYGYTF. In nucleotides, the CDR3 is TGTGCCAGCAGAACGCAGGGGGCTAGCCTCTATGGCTACACCTTC.

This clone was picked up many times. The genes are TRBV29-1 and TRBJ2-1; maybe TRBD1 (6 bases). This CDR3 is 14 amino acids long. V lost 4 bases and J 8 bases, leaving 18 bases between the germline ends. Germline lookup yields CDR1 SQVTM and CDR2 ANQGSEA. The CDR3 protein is CSVVSAEGTHEQFF. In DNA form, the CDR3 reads TGCAGCGTTGTATCCGCAGAGGGGACACATGAGCAGTTCTTC.

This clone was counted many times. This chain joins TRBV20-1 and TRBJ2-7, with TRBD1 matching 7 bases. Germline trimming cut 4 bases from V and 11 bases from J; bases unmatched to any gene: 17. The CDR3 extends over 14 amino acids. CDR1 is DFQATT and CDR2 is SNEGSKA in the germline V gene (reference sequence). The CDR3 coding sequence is TGCAGTGCTACAGACCGGGACAGAGAAAGCAAGAAGTACTTC. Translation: CSATDRDRESKKYF.

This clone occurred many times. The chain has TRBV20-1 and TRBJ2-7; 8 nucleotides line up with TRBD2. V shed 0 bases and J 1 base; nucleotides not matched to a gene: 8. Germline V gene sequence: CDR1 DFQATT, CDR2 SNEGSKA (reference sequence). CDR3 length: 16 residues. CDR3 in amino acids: CSARDPGGAGSYEQYF. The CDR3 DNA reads TGCAGTGCTAGAGATCCGGGAGGGGCGGGATCCTACGAGCAGTACTTC.

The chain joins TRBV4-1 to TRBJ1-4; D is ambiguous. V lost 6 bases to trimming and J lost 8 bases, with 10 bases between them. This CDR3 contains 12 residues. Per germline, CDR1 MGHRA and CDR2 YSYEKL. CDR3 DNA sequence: TGCGCCAGCAGACTTAATGGGGAAAAACTGTTTTTT. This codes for CASRLNGEKLFF.

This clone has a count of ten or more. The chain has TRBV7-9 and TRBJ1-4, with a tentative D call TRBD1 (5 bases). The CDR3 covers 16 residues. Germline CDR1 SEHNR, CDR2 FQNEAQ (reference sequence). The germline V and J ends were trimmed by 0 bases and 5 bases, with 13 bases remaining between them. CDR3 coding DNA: TGTGCCAGCAGCTTAGCGGGGGGAGGAGGAAATGAAAAACTGTTTTTT. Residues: CASSLAGGGGNEKLFF.

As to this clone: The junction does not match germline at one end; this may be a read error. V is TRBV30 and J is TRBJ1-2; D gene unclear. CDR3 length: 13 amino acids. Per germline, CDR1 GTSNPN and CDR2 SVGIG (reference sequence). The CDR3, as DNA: TGTGCCTCGAAGACGGTGGCTAACTATGGCCACACCTTC. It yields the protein CASKTVANYGHTF.